This TCR beta chain was obtained from a study of blood T cells in healthy people across ages. Overall study findings and caveats: Per million T cells, TCR beta diversity dropped about linearly as age rose.

This clonotype was seen only a few times. Its antigen is as yet unknown. For the second PCR, which ran for about 7 to 11 cycles, a sample-barcoded 5' primer and a J-beta primer mix were used. TCRdb reprocessed the 5' RACE reads with MiXCR, giving one entry per CDR3 protein. The repertoire holds about 760,000 distinct CDR3 sequences, with roughly 25% as singletons. The V and J ends lost 6 bases and 2 bases, in that order; junction bases with no gene match: 1. The germline V gene has CDR1 MNHEY and CDR2 SMNVEV (reference sequence). The CDR3 is 13 residues long. The sample was also reused in another study, on T cells of mothers and their children.

The sequenced material came from blood. The V gene is TRBV27, the J gene TRBJ2-7; 10 bases map to TRBD2. The clonotype originates from a boy younger than 18 in good health. Here the CDR3 reads CASRGLAAYEQYF. Written as DNA, the CDR3 is TGTGCCAGCAGAGGACTAGCGGCCTACGAGCAGTACTTC.